The next 18 T cell receptor beta chains were all read from a single sample in a study of T cells in Graves' hyperthyroidism and ophthalmopathy. TCR beta CDR3 regions were amplified from RNA. In the first-round RT-PCR of the TCR CDR3, the HTBI primer set was used. TCRdb re-derived calls from the multiplex PCR reads in MiXCR, one entry per CDR3 protein. The sample includes hundreds of thousands of distinct CDR3 sequences, around 19% of them seen just once. The sequenced material came from blood. The receptors here all came from a woman aged 50 to 60 with Graves' hyperthyroidism that later progressed to Graves' ophthalmopathy.

There are a few counts of this clonotype. Here the CDR3 DNA reads TGTGCCAGCAGCGCAATTCGAGGGGGGCCGCTTAGGGAGCAGTATTTT. It codes for CASSAIRGGPLREQYF. The chain combines TRBV9 with TRBJ2-3; TRBD1 or TRBD2 may be the D gene (6 bases each). V was pared by 3 bases and J by 11 bases, with 25 bases between. Germline CDR1 is SGDLS and CDR2 is YYNGEE. This CDR3 is built from 16 residues.

The J gene is TRBJ2-4, the V gene TRBV12-3 or TRBV12-4, with TRBD2 matching over 8 bases. This CDR3 comprises 15 residues. After removal of 5 bases from V and 7 bases from J, the junction contained 10 bases not matched to a gene. CDR3 in amino acids: CASSLSGEVWNIQYF. The CDR3 DNA sequence: TGTGCCAGCAGTCTTAGCGGGGAGGTATGGAACATTCAGTACTTC.

The table lists this clonotype with many counts. The genes are TRBV6-1 and TRBJ1-5; TRBD1 agrees at 7 bases. Germline V gene sequence: CDR1 MNHNS, CDR2 SASEGT. The J segment lost 1 base and the V segment lost 5 bases, leaving 5 bases of the junction unmatched. The CDR3 contains 15 residues. The CDR3 here is CASSPRDSSNQPQHF. The CDR3 DNA sequence: TGTGCCAGCAGTCCCCGGGACAGCAGCAATCAGCCCCAGCATTTT.

CDR3 amino acids: CSVETRSYSYNEQFF. The CDR3 region has the DNA TGCAGCGTTGAGACAAGGTCATACTCCTACAATGAGCAGTTCTTC. This chain links TRBV29-1 with TRBJ2-1, with D unclear. The germline V gene has CDR1 SQVTM and CDR2 ANQGSEA. The CDR3 has 15 amino acids. V gave up 3 bases and J gave up 0 bases, with 12 bases separating them.

Turning to this clonotype: Possible read error: a much larger clone is one base away. This chain connects TRBV7-9 to TRBJ1-2; D not certain. Germline V gene lookup returns CDR1 SEHNR and CDR2 FQNEAQ (reference sequence). The CDR3 covers 14 residues. For the CDR3, the DNA is TGTGTCAGCAGCGGACTGCAGGATAGCTATGGCTACACCTTC. This gives the protein CVSSGLQDSYGYTF.

The chain has TRBV12-5 and TRBJ2-7; TRBD2 agrees at 7 bases. With V trimmed by 0 bases and J by 5 bases, 7 bases remained unmatched. Germline loops: CDR1 LGHNT, CDR2 FRNRAP. CDR3 length: 15 amino acids. The CDR3, as DNA: TGTGCTAGTGGTTTGGTACCGGGACTATCGCACGAGCAGTACTTC. Its translation is CASGLVPGLSHEQYF. Looking up the rest from reference TRBV12-5 and TRBJ2-7 gives the full variable domain: DARVTQTPRHKVTEMGQEVTMRCQPILGHNTVFWYRQTMMQGLELLAYFRNRAPLDDSGMPKDRFSAEMPDATLATLKIQPSEPRDSAVYFCASGLVPGLSHEQYFGPGTRLTVT.

This clonotype was recorded at least ten times. The CDR3 sequence: CASSPPGNTIYF. CDR3 sequence (DNA): TGTGCCAGCAGCCCCCCCGGAAACACCATATATTTT. The chain combines TRBV3-1 with TRBJ1-3; no firm D call. The CDR3 has 12 residues. Trimming left V 4 bases short and J 4 bases short, with 5 bases between. Per germline, CDR1 LGHDT and CDR2 YNNKEL (reference sequence).

Details on this clonotype: A clone one base away is much larger, so this may be a read error. The chain links TRBV12-3 or TRBV12-4 to TRBJ2-5; tentative D call: TRBD2 (6 bases). This CDR3 has 14 residues. The CDR3 coding sequence is TGTGCCAGCAGTCCAGACGCGGGAAAAGAGACCCAGCACTTC. Translated, it gives CASSPDAGKETQHF.

The CDR3 coding sequence is TGCAGTGCTACACCGAGCGGTTCTAGCACAGATACGCAGTATTTT. This codes for CSATPSGSSTDTQYF. The genes are TRBV20-1 and TRBJ2-3, with D possibly being TRBD2 (5 bases). The germline gives CDR1 DFQATT, CDR2 SNEGSKA (reference sequence). The CDR3 totals 15 residues. Deletions cut 4 bases from V and 0 bases from J, with 14 bases between.

The chain joins TRBV11-2 to TRBJ2-1, with D possibly being TRBD1 (7 bases). The CDR3 is 15 amino acids. Trimming stripped 10 bases from V and 5 bases from J, with 21 bases between. Per the germline V gene, CDR1 is SGHAT and CDR2 is FQNNGV. For the CDR3, the DNA is TGTGCCATCGCAAAATTACAGGGGAGGCACAATGAGCAGTTCTTC. It yields the protein CAIAKLQGRHNEQFF. The variable domain in full, with the rest retrieved from reference TRBV11-2 and TRBJ2-1, is EAGVAQSPRYKIIEKRQSVAFWCNPISGHATLYWYQQILGQGPKLLIQFQNNGVVDDSQLPKDRFSAERLKGVDSTLKIQPAKLEDSAVYLCAIAKLQGRHNEQFFGPGTRLTVL.

Many counts were recorded for this clonotype. The CDR3 bases are TGTGCCAGCAGTTCGGGCCCCATGAACACTGAAGCTTTCTTT. Protein: CASSSGPMNTEAFF. The chain is built from TRBV12-3 or TRBV12-4 and TRBJ1-1, with D unresolved. The length of the CDR3 is 14 residues. V lost 4 bases, J lost 0 bases, and 9 bases lay in between.

This clonotype was recorded many times. This chain connects TRBV4-1 to TRBJ2-7, with D perhaps matching TRBD2 (6 bases). Trimming stripped 4 bases from V and 2 bases from J, with 15 bases between. This CDR3 contains 15 residues. Germline V CDR1 and CDR2: MGHRA, YSYEKL. The chain's CDR3 is CASSPSSRGTYEQYF. For the CDR3, the DNA is TGCGCCAGCAGCCCCTCTTCTCGGGGGACCTACGAGCAGTACTTC.

V and J are TRBV20-1 and TRBJ2-5; D is possibly TRBD2 (6 bases). CDR3 length: 14 residues. V lost 6 bases, J lost 4 bases, and 18 bases lay in between. Germline CDR1 and CDR2: DFQATT and SNEGSKA (reference sequence). CDR3 amino acids: CSASVPGVTETQYF. CDR3 in DNA: TGCAGTGCAAGCGTGCCGGGGGTCACAGAGACCCAGTACTTC.

The chain uses TRBV3-1 and TRBJ2-3; 8 nucleotides align to TRBD2. Losses at the gene ends were 0 bases for V and 8 bases for J; bases not matched to a gene: 13. The CDR3 has 17 amino acids. In germline, CDR1 is LGHDT, CDR2 YNNKEL (reference sequence). The CDR3 sequence: CASSQEFGFGGAGTQYF. The CDR3 DNA reads as TGTGCCAGCAGCCAAGAATTCGGATTCGGGGGGGCCGGTACGCAGTATTTT.

This clonotype was counted many times. The chain joins TRBV18 to TRBJ1-1; 8 bases map to TRBD1. This CDR3 spans 13 amino acids. Trimming removed 2 bases from V and 10 bases from J; junction bases left unmatched: 6. CDR1 KGHSH and CDR2 LQKENI come from the germline V gene. CDR3 region: CASSPGGDRGAFF. The CDR3 region has the DNA TGTGCCAGCTCACCAGGCGGAGACAGGGGAGCTTTCTTT.

At least ten counts were recorded for this clonotype. The J gene is TRBJ1-4, the V gene TRBV18; D is perhaps TRBD1 (6 bases). The CDR3 has 15 amino acids. V gave up 1 base and J gave up 6 bases, with 12 bases separating them. Germline lookup yields CDR1 KGHSH and CDR2 LQKENI. The CDR3: CASSPRAGDYEKLFF. CDR3 bases: TGTGCCAGCTCACCACGGGCAGGGGATTATGAAAAACTGTTTTTT.

This clonotype was picked up a small number of times. The genes are TRBV7-6 and TRBJ2-6, with D possibly called TRBD1 or TRBD2 (5 bases each). The CDR3 length is 19 residues. From germline, CDR1 is SGHVS and CDR2 FNYEAQ. Trimming pared 1 base from V and 2 bases from J, leaving 18 bases between. The CDR3 reads CASSLVTGRTRTGANVLTF. CDR3 in DNA: TGTGCCAGCAGCTTAGTGACGGGACGGACGAGAACTGGGGCCAACGTCCTGACTTTC.

This clonotype was detected ten times or more. V usage is TRBV5-5 and J usage is TRBJ2-7; 8 positions match TRBD1. J gave up 2 bases and V 4 bases, and 5 bases lay outside the gene matches. The CDR3 is made up of 14 amino acids. The V gene's germline CDR1 is SGHKS and CDR2 YYEKEE (reference sequence). The CDR3 DNA reads as TGTGCCAGCAGCCGGACAGGGAGACCCTACGAGCAGTACTTC. Protein product: CASSRTGRPYEQYF.